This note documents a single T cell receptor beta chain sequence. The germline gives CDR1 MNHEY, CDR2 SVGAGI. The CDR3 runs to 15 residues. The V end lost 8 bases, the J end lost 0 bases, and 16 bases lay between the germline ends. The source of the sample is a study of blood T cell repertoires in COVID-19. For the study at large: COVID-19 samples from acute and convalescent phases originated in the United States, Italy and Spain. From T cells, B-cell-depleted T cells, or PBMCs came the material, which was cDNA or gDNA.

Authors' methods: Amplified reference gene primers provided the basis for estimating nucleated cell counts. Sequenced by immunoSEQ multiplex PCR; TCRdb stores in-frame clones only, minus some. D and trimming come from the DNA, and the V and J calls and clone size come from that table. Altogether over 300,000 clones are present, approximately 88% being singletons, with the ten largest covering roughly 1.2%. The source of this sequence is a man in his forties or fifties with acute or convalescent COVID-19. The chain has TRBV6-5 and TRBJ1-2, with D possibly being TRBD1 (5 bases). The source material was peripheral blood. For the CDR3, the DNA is TGTGCCAGCGCCCCAAGACAGCAAACTAACTATGGCTACACCTTC. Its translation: CASAPRQQTNYGYTF.